The 30 T cell receptor beta chains below all came from one sample that was sequenced in a study of regulatory T cells in long-lasting Graves disease. The sample's time point: newly diagnosed GD, antithyroid drugs for less than 3 months. With RNA extracted from PBMCs as input, the TCR library was made. Library construction for TCR beta used iRepertoire HTBI primers and Arm-PCR of CDR3 regions. TCRdb itself ran the multiplex PCR reads through MiXCR, one entry per CDR3 protein. The repertoire holds about 620,000 distinct CDR3 sequences, with roughly 15% as singletons. These data were also reused for a study on T cells in Graves' hyperthyroidism and ophthalmopathy.

The sample here was peripheral blood mononuclear cells (PBMCs), taken at new diagnosis, from a patient treated with antithyroid drugs. The source of these receptors is a woman aged 25-40 years with Graves disease.

At least ten counts were recorded for this clonotype. The rearrangement joins TRBV24-1 to TRBJ1-2, with D hard to call. The CDR3 has 13 residues. Trimming shortened V by 5 bases and J by 0 bases, and 6 bases separated the two germline ends. Germline CDR1 and CDR2: KGHDR and SFDVKD. In DNA form, the CDR3 reads TGTGCCACCAGTGTAGGAGCTAACTATGGCTACACCTTC. This sequence encodes CATSVGANYGYTF.

The chain has TRBV28 and TRBJ2-1, with TRBD2 matching 12 bases. The CDR3 has 16 amino acids. Germline lookup yields CDR1 MDHEN and CDR2 SYDVKM. Germline trimming cut 5 bases from V and 7 bases from J; bases unmatched to any gene: 9. Here the CDR3 DNA reads TGTGCCAGCAGTAAAGTAACCGGGACTAGCGGGAATGAGCAGTTCTTC. Protein sequence: CASSKVTGTSGNEQFF.

This clonotype has a count of ten or more. For the CDR3, the DNA is TGTGCCAGCTCACCACCGTCTGCGGAGACCCAGTACTTC. Its protein product is CASSPPSAETQYF. This sequence joins TRBV18 and TRBJ2-5; D ambiguous. The V gene lost 0 bases and the J gene lost 5 bases, with 7 bases spanning the gap. The CDR3 sequence is 13 residues long. Looked up from germline, CDR1 is KGHSH and CDR2 is LQKENI.

This clonotype appeared a few times. The rearrangement links TRBV19 to TRBJ2-7; TRBD1 agrees at 7 bases. This CDR3 is 16 amino acids long. V was clipped by 5 bases and J by 0 bases; unmatched bases: 10. Germline CDR1 is LNHDA and CDR2 is SQIVND (reference sequence). CDR3 region: CASSPGGTVSSYEQYF. Here the CDR3 DNA reads TGTGCCAGTAGTCCCGGTGGGACAGTGAGCTCCTACGAGCAGTACTTC.

This clonotype was recorded a few times. The J gene is TRBJ2-1, the V gene TRBV24-1; no definite D call. The germline CDR1 and CDR2 sequences are KGHDR and SFDVKD. This CDR3 comprises 14 residues. V dropped 1 base and J dropped 2 bases, with 5 bases sitting between them. In DNA, the CDR3 is TGTGCCACCAGTGATTTCCCAGCCTACAATGAGCAGTTCTTC. Translation gives CATSDFPAYNEQFF.

Many counts were recorded for this clonotype. The CDR3 here is CSAGLAGNEQYF. The CDR3 region has the DNA TGCAGTGCCGGTCTAGCGGGCAACGAGCAGTACTTC. The chain is built from TRBV20-1 and TRBJ2-7, with TRBD2 identical over 8 bases. The junction had 6 bases not matched to a gene; V was cut back by 6 bases and J by 5 bases. The CDR3 has 12 residues. Germline assignment: CDR1 DFQATT and CDR2 SNEGSKA (reference sequence).

This clonotype was seen more than once but under ten times. The chain links TRBV15 to TRBJ1-2; D gene uncertain. The germline V gene encodes CDR1 LNHNV and CDR2 YYDKDF (reference sequence). Trimming left V 0 bases short and J 5 bases short, with 4 bases between. The CDR3 sequence is 12 residues long. CDR3 protein: CATSRDFYGYTF. CDR3 in DNA: TGTGCCACCAGCAGAGACTTTTATGGCTACACCTTC.

The rearrangement links TRBV12-3 or TRBV12-4 to TRBJ1-2; TRBD1 aligns across 8 bases. The CDR3 has 14 residues. Losses at the gene ends were 5 bases for V and 6 bases for J; bases not matched to a gene: 8. The CDR3 here is CASSRSDRGDGYTF. DNA for the CDR3: TGTGCCAGCAGTCGATCCGACAGGGGAGATGGCTACACCTTC.

This clonotype was recorded at least ten times. The chain uses TRBV28 and TRBJ2-3, with 7 bases fitting TRBD2. V was pared by 4 bases and J by 0 bases, with 7 bases of the junction left unmatched. This CDR3 spans 16 amino acids. CDR1 MDHEN and CDR2 SYDVKM come from the germline V gene. The CDR3 reads CASSSLAGASTDTQYF. CDR3 DNA sequence: TGTGCCAGCAGTTCCCTGGCGGGAGCTAGCACAGATACGCAGTATTTT.

The J gene is TRBJ2-7, the V gene TRBV20-1, with 12 bases aligning to TRBD1. CDR3 length: 15 residues. Per the germline V gene, CDR1 is DFQATT and CDR2 is SNEGSKA (reference sequence). With V trimmed by 3 bases and J by 7 bases, 10 bases remained unmatched. The CDR3 DNA reads as TGCAGTGCTAGTCCACCGGGACAGGGGGCGCAGGAGCAGTACTTC. Protein: CSASPPGQGAQEQYF.

This clonotype was seen ten or more times. This sequence joins TRBV28 and TRBJ1-5; D is perhaps TRBD1 (5 bases). V was pared by 6 bases and J by 4 bases, with 16 bases between. The germline V gene encodes CDR1 MDHEN and CDR2 SYDVKM. CDR3 size: 15 residues. CDR3 sequence reads: CASSPGTSGNQPQHF. Here the CDR3 DNA reads TGTGCCAGCAGCCCCGGGACTAGCGGGAATCAGCCCCAGCATTTT.

The sample holds many counts of this clonotype. This chain links TRBV6-2 or TRBV6-3 with TRBJ1-4; 7 bases match TRBD1. J was trimmed by 7 bases and V by 6 bases; bases with no gene match: 5. The length of the CDR3 is 13 residues. The germline CDR1 and CDR2 sequences are MNHEY and SVGEGT. The CDR3 DNA follows: TGTGCCAGCAGAGACAGGGCTTTTGAAAAACTGTTTTTT. Its protein is CASRDRAFEKLFF.

There are a few counts of this clonotype. J is TRBJ2-2 and V is TRBV28; the match to TRBD1 covers 9 bases. J lost 7 bases, V lost 6 bases, and 9 bases had no gene match. CDR1 MDHEN and CDR2 SYDVKM come from the germline V gene. The CDR3 runs to 15 residues. The CDR3 here is CASRRDRVLSGELFF. Here the CDR3 DNA reads TGTGCCAGCAGACGGGACAGGGTTTTGAGCGGGGAGCTGTTTTTT.

This clonotype turned up a few times. V and J are TRBV24-1 and TRBJ1-5; D ambiguous. Per the germline V gene, CDR1 is KGHDR and CDR2 is SFDVKD. This CDR3 contains 12 residues. V was pared by 3 bases and J by 6 bases, with 5 bases between. CDR3 DNA sequence: TGTGCCACCAGTGATGGCCGTCAGCCCCAGCATTTT. As protein: CATSDGRQPQHF.

This clonotype was recorded many times. The chain combines TRBV12-3 or TRBV12-4 with TRBJ1-2; 8 bases align to TRBD1. The CDR3 is made up of 13 amino acids. After removal of 4 bases from V and 8 bases from J, the junction contained 6 bases not matched to a gene. As DNA, the CDR3 is TGTGCCAGCAGTTCCCCGGACAGGGACGGCTACACCTTC. It specifies CASSSPDRDGYTF.

At least ten counts were recorded for this clonotype. The rearrangement links TRBV28 to TRBJ2-1, with unresolved D. The length of the CDR3 is 11 residues. V was shortened by 5 bases and J by 9 bases, with 8 bases between the two germline ends. CDR1 is MDHEN and CDR2 is SYDVKM in the germline V gene. The CDR3 spells CASSPDGEQFF. The DNA of the CDR3 is TGTGCCAGCAGTCCTGACGGTGAGCAGTTCTTC.

This clonotype was detected a few times. The J gene is TRBJ1-5, the V gene TRBV3-1; a possible D gene is TRBD1 (5 bases). Trimming stripped 1 base from V and 9 bases from J, with 16 bases between. Germline CDR1 reads LGHDT; CDR2 reads YNNKEL (reference sequence). The length of the CDR3 is 15 residues. In nucleotides, the CDR3 is TGTGCCAGCAGCCAAGGGTGGGACCCAATGAGGCCCCAGCATTTT. This codes for CASSQGWDPMRPQHF.

This clonotype has at least ten counts. The chain couples TRBV6-1 to TRBJ1-5, with a weak D call TRBD1 (6 bases). Germline V gives CDR1 MNHNS, CDR2 SASEGT. V dropped 6 bases and J dropped 4 bases, with 16 bases sitting between them. This CDR3 is built from 15 residues. This chain's CDR3 is CASSTSITGNQPQHF. The CDR3 DNA reads as TGTGCCAGCAGCACATCTATCACAGGGAATCAGCCCCAGCATTTT.

This clonotype was found many times. The chain employs TRBV28 and TRBJ2-2; D call uncertain. Germline values: CDR1 MDHEN, CDR2 SYDVKM. This CDR3 spans 13 amino acids. V lost 3 bases and J lost 3, with 5 bases in between. CDR3 loop: CASSFRYTGELFF. The DNA for the CDR3 is TGTGCCAGCAGTTTCCGATACACCGGGGAGCTGTTTTTT.

The chain combines TRBV12-3 or TRBV12-4 with TRBJ2-7; D may be TRBD1 (6 bases). Trimming removed 4 bases at V and 3 bases at J, with 19 bases between. There are 16 residues in the CDR3. The CDR3 DNA reads TGTGCCAGCAGTTACACAGGGAGTGCACGCTACTACGAGCAGTACTTC. Its protein is CASSYTGSARYYEQYF.

This clonotype showed up just a few times. V is TRBV27 and J is TRBJ2-7; the match to TRBD2 covers 8 bases. This CDR3 contains 13 residues. In germline, CDR1 is MNHEY, CDR2 SMNVEV (reference sequence). The junction had 7 bases not matched to a gene; V was cut back by 9 bases and J by 3 bases. The DNA of the CDR3 is TGTGCCAGTCGGGGAAGCGGGAGCTACGAGCAGTACTTC. Protein sequence: CASRGSGSYEQYF.

This clonotype appeared many times. This chain connects TRBV9 to TRBJ1-5, with a weak D call TRBD1 (6 bases). CDR1 is SGDLS, CDR2 YYNGEE, per germline. The V and J ends lost 4 bases and 3 bases respectively, with 14 bases between them. This CDR3 has 15 residues. The CDR3 DNA is TGTGCCAGCAGCTCGGTGGACAGCCCCAATCAGCCCCAGCATTTT. It codes for CASSSVDSPNQPQHF.

This clonotype was seen at least ten times. The CDR3 DNA sequence: TGTGCCAGCACGGACTCCTACGAGCAGTACTTC. This gives the protein CASTDSYEQYF. The V call is TRBV7-9, the J call TRBJ2-7; D unclear. This CDR3 is 11 amino acids long. Germline values: CDR1 SEHNR, CDR2 FQNEAQ (reference sequence). Trimming stripped 7 bases from V and 0 bases from J, with 4 bases between.

This clonotype was seen repeatedly, ten times or more. The chain couples TRBV2 to TRBJ2-1; D remains ambiguous. Per the germline V gene, CDR1 is SNHLY and CDR2 is FYNNEI. V dropped 7 bases and J dropped 3 bases, with 4 bases sitting between them. CDR3 size: 11 residues. CDR3 coding DNA: TGTGCCAGCATTGGCTACAATGAGCAGTTCTTC. Encoded protein: CASIGYNEQFF.

On this clonotype itself: A much larger clone differs from this one at a single base, so this may be a read error. The chain couples TRBV12-3 or TRBV12-4 to TRBJ1-4, with D hard to call. V was shortened by 5 bases and J by 5 bases, with 6 bases between the two germline ends. This CDR3 spans 12 amino acids. CDR3 amino acids: CASSPHNEKLFF. CDR3 DNA sequence: TGTGCCAGCAGTCCCCACAATGAAAAACTGTTTTTT.

This clonotype was counted ten times or more. The DNA of the CDR3 is TGTGCCAGCTACGGCAACCCGGGCGCCCAGCATTTT. Translation: CASYGNPGAQHF. The chain is built from TRBV28 and TRBJ1-5; no firm D call. Germline V gene data show CDR1 as MDHEN and CDR2 as SYDVKM. Between the trimmed V and J ends, which lost 8 bases and 11 bases, there was a span of 16 bases. The CDR3 loop spans 12 amino acids. The entire variable domain, with the rest obtained from reference TRBV28 and TRBJ1-5, is as follows: DVKVTQSSRYLVKRTGEKVFLECVQDMDHENMFWYRQDPGLGLRLIYFSYDVKMKEKGDIPEGYSVSREKKERFSLILESASTNQTSMYLCASYGNPGAQHFGDGTRLSIL.

This clonotype was seen repeatedly, ten times or more. The rearrangement links TRBV2 to TRBJ1-2; D uncertain. Trimming took 4 bases from V and 2 from J, leaving 8 bases between them. The CDR3 consists of 13 residues. The V gene's germline CDR1 is SNHLY and CDR2 FYNNEI. The CDR3 DNA reads TGTGCCAGCAGTGTAGAAAGCAACTATGGCTACACCTTC. Amino acid sequence: CASSVESNYGYTF.

Details on this clonotype: Being one base from a much bigger clone, this may be a read error. The V and J genes are TRBV6-2 or TRBV6-3 and TRBJ2-7, with D perhaps matching TRBD2 (5 bases). V dropped 2 bases and J dropped 4 bases, with 15 bases sitting between them. The CDR3 runs to 15 residues. The germline CDR1 and CDR2 sequences are MNHEY and SVGEGT. The CDR3 DNA reads as TGTGCCAGCAGTTACGATCATGGACTTTGGTACGAGCAGTACTTC. It translates to CASSYDHGLWYEQYF.

This clonotype was recorded at least ten times. The chain employs TRBV29-1 and TRBJ1-1; D not certain. Per the germline V gene, CDR1 is SQVTM and CDR2 is ANQGSEA. The CDR3 loop spans 14 amino acids. Trimming pared 8 bases from V and 1 base from J, leaving 17 bases between. The CDR3 spells CSSGGAGTNTEAFF. The CDR3 DNA follows: TGCAGCTCCGGAGGCGCCGGTACGAACACTGAAGCTTTCTTT. Combining the CDR3 with reference TRBV29-1 and TRBJ1-1 gives the whole variable domain SAVISQKPSRDICQRGTSLTIQCQVDSQVTMMFWYRQQPGQSLTLIATANQGSEATYESGFVIDKFPISRPNLTFSTLTVSNMSPEDSSIYLCSSGGAGTNTEAFFGQGTRLTVV.

This clonotype came up many times. V and J are TRBV28 and TRBJ2-7; no clear D. Germline-derived CDR1 and CDR2 are MDHEN and SYDVKM. CDR3 length: 11 amino acids. The V gene lost 3 bases and the J gene lost 5 bases, with 5 bases spanning the gap. The CDR3 DNA is TGTGCCAGCAGTTTTTTAGACGAGCAGTACTTC. Translating it yields CASSFLDEQYF. Looking up the rest from reference TRBV28 and TRBJ2-7 gives the full variable domain: DVKVTQSSRYLVKRTGEKVFLECVQDMDHENMFWYRQDPGLGLRLIYFSYDVKMKEKGDIPEGYSVSREKKERFSLILESASTNQTSMYLCASSFLDEQYFGPGTRLTVT.